The clone carrying this T cell receptor beta chain was counted a single time. These data belong to a study of shared clonotypes between healthy human individuals. Here immunoSEQ multiplex PCR was the method, and the copy in TCRdb shows in-frame clones only, minus some. The data contain over a million clones, roughly 96% of them singletons. Germline V lookup: CDR1 MDHEN, CDR2 SYDVKM. V dropped 4 bases and J dropped 2; count of bases not matched to a gene: 1. This CDR3 has 14 amino acids. This sequence originates from a man aged 25-45 years in good health. The specimen was naive CD4+ T cells sorted from blood. The subset: CD45RA+ positively selected. This sequence joins TRBV28 and TRBJ1-2; 10 positions agree with TRBD1. The CDR3 DNA reads as TGTGCCAGCAGTTGGGGACAGGGGAACTATGGCTACACCTTC. Translated: CASSWGQGNYGYTF.